This T cell receptor beta chain was documented in a study of vaccination effects on CD4 cells after COVID-19. Sequenced by immunoSEQ multiplex PCR; TCRdb stores in-frame clones only, minus some. The table lists 20,000 to 25,000 clones, approximately 69% of them singletons, with 2.5% to 4% in the top ten. This CDR3 has 13 amino acids. CDR1 SGHDN and CDR2 FVKESK come from the germline V gene. Trimming took off 2 bases at V and 6 bases at J, with 11 bases between the two ends. This clone showed up just once. Antigen specificity is unknown. ViraFEST assay sequencing came after antigen-specific CD4+ T cells were expanded with viral peptide pools. A 10-day culture period preceded the isolation of CD4+ T cells. Vaccinated participants had no history of SARS-CoV-2 infection and tested negative for nucleocapsid antibodies. About 1.8 million PBMC were seeded per well and grown in the presence of roughly 9.3 IU/ml IL-2 and about 10 ug/ml peptides. At days 3 and 7, half of the medium was exchanged for IL-2 medium.

Source: CD4+ T cells from PBMCs cultured with SARS-CoV-2 spike peptides, taken before COVID-19 vaccination. The receptor was derived from a human donor who received a COVID-19 vaccine. V gene TRBV14 combines with J gene TRBJ2-7; no clear D. This chain's CDR3 is CASSQSPPSEQYF. The DNA of the CDR3 is TGTGCCAGCAGCCAATCCCCTCCGAGCGAGCAGTACTTC.